This TCR beta chain was identified in a study of response to subunit inactivated influenza vaccine (dated by TCRdb to the late 2010s). A note on the overall study: To follow how T cells responded to a trivalent subunit inactivated influenza vaccine, the researchers relied on deep quantitative profiling of the T cell receptor repertoire. What the work shows at the level of the full study, not this receptor alone: The authors proposed that each seasonal influenza vaccination may bring in only a limited number of new T cells.

On this clonotype itself: The target of this receptor is not known. Within one base of it there is no much larger clone, and no base qualities were kept.

To prepare the library, RT-PCR was applied. Sequencing relied on an Illumina HiSeq 2500. The public reads were quality trimmed at Q25 with fastp and then assembled into clones with MiXCR by TCRdb, keeping productive beta chains. One record per CDR3 amino acid sequence lists the most common genes and DNA. The sample includes 550,000 to 650,000 distinct CDR3 sequences, with 10% to 15% observed a single time. The ten biggest clones cover roughly 10% of the sample. V is shortened by 3 bases, J by 7 bases, and the region joining them spans 12 bases. There are 13 amino acids in the CDR3, from cysteine to phenylalanine inclusive. Only CDR3 DNA is held: 39 bases, read in frame from base 1.

The sequence derives from a man over 45 who received an inactivated influenza vaccine. Donor details come from another sample of the same person, matched by shared clones. The receptor chain draws on TRBV12-3 or TRBV12-4 and TRBJ1-2; TRBD1 is a possible D gene, resting on 5 matching bases. The sample in question was PBMCs from blood, obtained on the day of vaccination. The DNA is TGTGCCAGCAGTTTCGGGACCTCCCTTGGCTACACCTTC. This gives the protein CASSFGTSLGYTF.